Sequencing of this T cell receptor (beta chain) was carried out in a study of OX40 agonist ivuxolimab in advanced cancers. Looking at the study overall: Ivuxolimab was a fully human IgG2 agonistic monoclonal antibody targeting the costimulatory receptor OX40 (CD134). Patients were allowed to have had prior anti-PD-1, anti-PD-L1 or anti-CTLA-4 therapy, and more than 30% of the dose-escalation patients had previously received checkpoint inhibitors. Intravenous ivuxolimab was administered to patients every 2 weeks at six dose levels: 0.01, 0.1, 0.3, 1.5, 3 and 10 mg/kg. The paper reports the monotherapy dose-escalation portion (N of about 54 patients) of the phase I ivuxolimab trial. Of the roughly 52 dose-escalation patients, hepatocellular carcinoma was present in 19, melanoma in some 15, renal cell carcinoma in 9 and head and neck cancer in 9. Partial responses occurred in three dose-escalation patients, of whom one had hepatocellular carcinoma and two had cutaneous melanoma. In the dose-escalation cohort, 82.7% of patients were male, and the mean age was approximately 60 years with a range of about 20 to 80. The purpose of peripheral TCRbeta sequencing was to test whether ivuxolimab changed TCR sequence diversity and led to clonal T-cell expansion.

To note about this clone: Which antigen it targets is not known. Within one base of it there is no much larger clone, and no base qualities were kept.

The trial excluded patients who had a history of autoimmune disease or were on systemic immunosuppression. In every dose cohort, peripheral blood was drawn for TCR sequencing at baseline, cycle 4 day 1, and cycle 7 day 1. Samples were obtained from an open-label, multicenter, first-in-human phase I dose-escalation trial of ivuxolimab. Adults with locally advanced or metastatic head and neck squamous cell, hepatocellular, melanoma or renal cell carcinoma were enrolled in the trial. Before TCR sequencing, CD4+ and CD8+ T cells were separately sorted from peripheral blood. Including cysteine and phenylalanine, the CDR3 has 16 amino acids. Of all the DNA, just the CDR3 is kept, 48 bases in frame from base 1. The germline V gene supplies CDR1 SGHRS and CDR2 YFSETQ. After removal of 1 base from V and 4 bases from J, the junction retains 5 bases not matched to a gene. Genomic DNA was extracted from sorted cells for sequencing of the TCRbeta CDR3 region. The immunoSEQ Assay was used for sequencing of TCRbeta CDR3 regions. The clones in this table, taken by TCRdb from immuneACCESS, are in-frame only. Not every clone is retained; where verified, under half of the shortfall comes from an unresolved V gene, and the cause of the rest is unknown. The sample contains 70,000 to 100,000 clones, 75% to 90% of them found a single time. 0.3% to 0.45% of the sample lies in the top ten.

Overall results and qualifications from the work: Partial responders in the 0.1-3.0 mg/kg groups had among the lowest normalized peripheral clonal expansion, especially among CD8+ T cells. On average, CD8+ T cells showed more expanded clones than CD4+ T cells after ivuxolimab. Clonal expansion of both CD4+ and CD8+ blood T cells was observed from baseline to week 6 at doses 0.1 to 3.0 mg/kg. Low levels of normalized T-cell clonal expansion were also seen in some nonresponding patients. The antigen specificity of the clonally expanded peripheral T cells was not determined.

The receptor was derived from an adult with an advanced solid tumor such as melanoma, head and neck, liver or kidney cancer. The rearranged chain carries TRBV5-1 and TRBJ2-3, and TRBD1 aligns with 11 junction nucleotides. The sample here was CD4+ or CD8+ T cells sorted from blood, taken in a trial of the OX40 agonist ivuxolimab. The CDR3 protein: CASSLSGDRGSDTQYF. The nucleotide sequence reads TGCGCCAGCAGCTTGTCGGGGGACAGGGGGTCAGATACGCAGTATTTT.